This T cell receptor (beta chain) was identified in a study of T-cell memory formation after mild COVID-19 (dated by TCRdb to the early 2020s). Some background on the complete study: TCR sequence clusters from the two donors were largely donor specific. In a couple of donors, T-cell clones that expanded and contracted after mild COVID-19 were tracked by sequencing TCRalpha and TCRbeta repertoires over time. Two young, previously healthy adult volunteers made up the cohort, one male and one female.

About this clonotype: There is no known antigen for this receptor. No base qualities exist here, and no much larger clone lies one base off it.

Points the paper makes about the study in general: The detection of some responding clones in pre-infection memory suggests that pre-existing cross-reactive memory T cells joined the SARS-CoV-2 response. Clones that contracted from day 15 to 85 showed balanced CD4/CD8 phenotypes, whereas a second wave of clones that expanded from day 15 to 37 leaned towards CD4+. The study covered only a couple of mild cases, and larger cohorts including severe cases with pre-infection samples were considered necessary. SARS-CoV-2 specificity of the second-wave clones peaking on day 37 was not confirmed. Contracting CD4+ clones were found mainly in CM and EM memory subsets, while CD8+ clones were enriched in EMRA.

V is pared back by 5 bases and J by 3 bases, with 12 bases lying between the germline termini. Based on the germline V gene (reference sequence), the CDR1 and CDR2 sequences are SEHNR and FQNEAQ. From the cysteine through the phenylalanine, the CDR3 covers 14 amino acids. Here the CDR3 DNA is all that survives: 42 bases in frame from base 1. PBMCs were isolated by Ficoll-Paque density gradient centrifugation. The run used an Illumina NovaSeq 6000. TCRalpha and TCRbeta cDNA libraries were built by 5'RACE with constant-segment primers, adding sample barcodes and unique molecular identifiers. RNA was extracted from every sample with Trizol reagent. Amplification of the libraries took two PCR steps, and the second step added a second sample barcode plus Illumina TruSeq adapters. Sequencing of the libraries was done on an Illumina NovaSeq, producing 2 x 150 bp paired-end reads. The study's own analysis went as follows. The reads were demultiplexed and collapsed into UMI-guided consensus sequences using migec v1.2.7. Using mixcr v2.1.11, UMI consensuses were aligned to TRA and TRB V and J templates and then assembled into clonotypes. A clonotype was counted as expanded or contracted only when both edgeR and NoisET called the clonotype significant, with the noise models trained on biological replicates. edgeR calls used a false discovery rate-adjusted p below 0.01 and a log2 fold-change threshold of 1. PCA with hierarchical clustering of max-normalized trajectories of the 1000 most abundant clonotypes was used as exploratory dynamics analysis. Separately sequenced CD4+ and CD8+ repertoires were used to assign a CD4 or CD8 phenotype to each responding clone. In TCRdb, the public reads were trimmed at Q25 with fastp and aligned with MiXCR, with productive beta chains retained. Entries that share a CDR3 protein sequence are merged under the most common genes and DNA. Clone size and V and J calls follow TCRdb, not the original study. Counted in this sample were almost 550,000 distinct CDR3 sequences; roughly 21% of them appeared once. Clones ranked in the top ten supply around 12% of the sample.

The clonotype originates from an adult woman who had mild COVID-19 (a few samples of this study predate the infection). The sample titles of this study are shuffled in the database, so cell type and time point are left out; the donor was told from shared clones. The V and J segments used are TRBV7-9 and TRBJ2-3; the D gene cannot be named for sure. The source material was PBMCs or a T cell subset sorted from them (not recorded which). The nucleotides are TGTGCCAGCAGCCGAGTTGTCGGGACAGATACGCAGTATTTT. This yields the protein CASSRVVGTDTQYF.